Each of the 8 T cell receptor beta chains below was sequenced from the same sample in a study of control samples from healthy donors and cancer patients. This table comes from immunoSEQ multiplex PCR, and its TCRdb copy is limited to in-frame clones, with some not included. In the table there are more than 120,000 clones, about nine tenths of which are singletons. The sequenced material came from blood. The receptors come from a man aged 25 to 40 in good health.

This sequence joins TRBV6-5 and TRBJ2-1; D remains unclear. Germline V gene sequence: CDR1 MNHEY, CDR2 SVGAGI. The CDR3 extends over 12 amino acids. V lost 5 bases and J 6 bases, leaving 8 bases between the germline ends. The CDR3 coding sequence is TGTGCCAGCAGTAGGAAGCTCAATGAGCAGTTCTTC. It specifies CASSRKLNEQFF.

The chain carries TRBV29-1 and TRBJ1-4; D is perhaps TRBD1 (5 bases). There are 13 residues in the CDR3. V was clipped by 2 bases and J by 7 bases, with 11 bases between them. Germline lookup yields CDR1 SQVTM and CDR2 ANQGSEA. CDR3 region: CSVEPQGSEKLFF. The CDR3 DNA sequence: TGCAGCGTTGAACCCCAGGGCAGTGAAAAACTGTTTTTT.

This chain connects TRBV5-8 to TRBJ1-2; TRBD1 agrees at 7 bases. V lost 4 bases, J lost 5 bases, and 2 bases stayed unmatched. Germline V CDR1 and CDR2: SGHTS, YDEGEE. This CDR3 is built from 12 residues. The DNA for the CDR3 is TGTGCCAGCAGCGGGGACAGTTATGGCTACACCTTC. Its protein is CASSGDSYGYTF.

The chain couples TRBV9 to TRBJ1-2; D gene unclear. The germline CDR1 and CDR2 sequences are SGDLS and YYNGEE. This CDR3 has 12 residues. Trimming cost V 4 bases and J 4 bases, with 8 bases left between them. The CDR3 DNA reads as TGTGCCAGCAGCCCTGGCGCCTATGGCTACACCTTC. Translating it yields CASSPGAYGYTF.

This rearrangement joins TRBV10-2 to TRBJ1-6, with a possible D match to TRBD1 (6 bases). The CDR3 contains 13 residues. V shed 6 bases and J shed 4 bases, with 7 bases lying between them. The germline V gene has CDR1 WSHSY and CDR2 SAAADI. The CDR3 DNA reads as TGCGCCAGCAGGACAGGTTATAATTCACCCCTCCACTTT. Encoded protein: CASRTGYNSPLHF.

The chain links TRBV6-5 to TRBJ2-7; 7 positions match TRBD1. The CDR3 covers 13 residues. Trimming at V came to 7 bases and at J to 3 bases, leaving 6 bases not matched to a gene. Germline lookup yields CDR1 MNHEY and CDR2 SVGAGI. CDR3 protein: CASILTGSYEQYF. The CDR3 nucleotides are TGTGCCAGCATACTGACAGGGAGCTACGAGCAGTACTTC.

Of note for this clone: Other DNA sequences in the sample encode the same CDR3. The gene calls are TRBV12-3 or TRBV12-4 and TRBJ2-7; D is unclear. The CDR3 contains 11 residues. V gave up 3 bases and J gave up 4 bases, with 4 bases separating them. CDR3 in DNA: TGTGCCAGCAGTTTTGGGTACGAGCAGTACTTC. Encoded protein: CASSFGYEQYF.

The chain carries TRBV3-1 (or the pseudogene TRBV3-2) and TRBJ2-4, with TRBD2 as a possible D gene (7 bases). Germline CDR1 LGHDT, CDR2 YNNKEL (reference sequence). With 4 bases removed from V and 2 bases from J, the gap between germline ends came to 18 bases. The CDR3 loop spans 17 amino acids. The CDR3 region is CASSPTSGGGTKNIQYF. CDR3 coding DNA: TGTGCCAGCAGCCCTACGTCTGGCGGGGGCACCAAAAACATTCAGTACTTC.